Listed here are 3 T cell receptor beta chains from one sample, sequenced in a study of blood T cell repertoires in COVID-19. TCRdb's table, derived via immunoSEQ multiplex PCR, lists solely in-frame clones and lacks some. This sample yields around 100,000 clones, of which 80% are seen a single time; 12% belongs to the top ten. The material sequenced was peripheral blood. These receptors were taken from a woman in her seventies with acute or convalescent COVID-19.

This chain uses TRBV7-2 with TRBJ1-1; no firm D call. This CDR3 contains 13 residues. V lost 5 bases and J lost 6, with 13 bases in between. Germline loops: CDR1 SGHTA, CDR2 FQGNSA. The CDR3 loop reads CASSPGMWAEAFF. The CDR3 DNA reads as TGTGCCAGCAGCCCGGGGATGTGGGCTGAAGCTTTCTTT.

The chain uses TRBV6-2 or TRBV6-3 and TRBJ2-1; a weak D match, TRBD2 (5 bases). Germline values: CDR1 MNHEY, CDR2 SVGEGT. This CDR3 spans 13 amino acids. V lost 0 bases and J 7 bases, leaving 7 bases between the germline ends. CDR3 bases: TGTGCCAGCAGTTACTCAGCGGAGAATGAGCAGTTCTTC. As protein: CASSYSAENEQFF.

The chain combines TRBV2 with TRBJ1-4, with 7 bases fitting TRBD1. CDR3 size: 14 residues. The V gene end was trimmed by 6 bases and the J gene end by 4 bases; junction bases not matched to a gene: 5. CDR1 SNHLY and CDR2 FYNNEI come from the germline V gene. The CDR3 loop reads CASRPRDSNEKLFF. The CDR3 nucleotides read TGTGCCAGCAGACCTCGGGACAGTAATGAAAAACTGTTTTTT.